This T cell receptor beta chain was recovered during a study of shared clonotypes between healthy human individuals. Study-level information: A couple of women and three men aged 18 to 49 made up the donors.

Note on this clone: Its antigen is currently unknown.

V was clipped by 6 bases and J by 0 bases; unmatched bases: 2. The CDR3 covers 15 residues. CDR1 MGHRA and CDR2 YSYEKL come from the germline V gene. Findings and limits, study-wide: Represented diversity, genetic and exposure-history alike, was limited by few donors.

For each subset, genomic DNA was distributed in equal portions over several immunoSEQ plates. Only in-frame clones appear in the TCRdb table, and some are missing; sequencing was by immunoSEQ multiplex PCR. Found here are about a million clones, approximately 77% of them singletons; the top ten hold over 0.8%. Nashville, Tennessee was home to all donors, each a Caucasian adult. The sequence came from a man aged 18 to 29 in good health. Some clones in this sample may be carry-over from other donors' samples. The genes are TRBV4-1 and TRBJ2-1; 10 nucleotides line up with TRBD2. Sequencing was done on a sample of memory CD4+ T cells from PBMCs. Documented subset: CD45RA-negative fraction. This CDR3 reads CASREREGSYNEQFF. The CDR3 DNA follows: TGCGCCAGCAGGGAGCGGGAGGGCTCCTACAATGAGCAGTTCTTC.